These T cell receptor beta chains were read from a single sample in a study of neoadjuvant anti-PD-1 for oral cavity cancer. TCRdb's copy holds only in-frame clones and misses some; the assay was immunoSEQ multiplex PCR. The sample shows tens of thousands of clones, roughly three quarters of them seen only once. The specimen comprised PBMCs, sampled before nivolumab (anti-PD-1) treatment. Receptors originate from a person aged 40-85 years with oral cavity squamous cell carcinoma. Both conserved end residues are part of each CDR3. Each record gives: clone size, J gene, V gene, D gene, CDR3 DNA, CDR3 protein. D genes are given only for firm matches. Size is stated for part of the rows, as once, few or many counts, or as a class when the clone is expanded.

size: NA; J: TRBJ2-5; V: TRBV2; D: NA; DNA: TGTGCCAGCAGTTGGGGGCGTGAGACCCAGTACTTC; CDR3: CASSWGRETQYF
size: NA; J: TRBJ2-1; V: TRBV7-9; D: TRBD2; DNA: TGTGCCAGCGGGACTAGCGGGGTCAATGAGCAGTTCTTC; CDR3: CASGTSGVNEQFF
size: NA; J: TRBJ2-7; V: TRBV7-6; D: NA; DNA: TGTGCCAGCAGCTTAGCCACGAAACCTTCCTACGAGCAGTACTTC; CDR3: CASSLATKPSYEQYF
size: few; J: TRBJ1-1; V: TRBV16; D: TRBD1; DNA: TGTGCCAGCAGCCCCGGACAGGGTGACACTGAAGCTTTCTTT; CDR3: CASSPGQGDTEAFF
size: NA; J: TRBJ2-7; V: TRBV2; D: NA; DNA: TGTGCCAGCAGCCTTACTAGCTACGAGCAGTACTTC; CDR3: CASSLTSYEQYF
size: medium-sized; J: TRBJ1-2; V: TRBV29-1; D: NA; DNA: TGCAGCGTTTCCTTGGACAACAATCGTGGCTACACCTTC; CDR3: CSVSLDNNRGYTF
size: once; J: TRBJ1-2; V: TRBV13; D: NA; DNA: TGTGCCAGCAGCTTAAGGGATAACTATGGCTACACCTTC; CDR3: CASSLRDNYGYTF
size: NA; J: TRBJ2-3; V: TRBV4-2; D: NA; DNA: TGTGCCAGCAGCCAAGAAGGAGGGGCGGGCACAGATACGCAGTATTTT; CDR3: CASSQEGGAGTDTQYF
size: few; J: TRBJ1-5; V: TRBV2; D: NA; DNA: TGTGCCAGCAGTCGGGACAAAAAGAGGGATCAGCCCCAGCATTTT; CDR3: CASSRDKKRDQPQHF
size: NA; J: TRBJ2-1; V: TRBV11-2; D: TRBD2; DNA: TGTGCCAGCAGCTCCGGCACTAGCGTTAAAAATGAGCAGTTCTTC; CDR3: CASSSGTSVKNEQFF
size: NA; J: TRBJ1-2; V: TRBV20-1; D: NA; DNA: TGCGGAGCAAGAAAAGTAGGCTACACCTTC; CDR3: CGARKVGYTF
size: NA; J: TRBJ1-2; V: TRBV2; D: NA; DNA: TGTACGGTCTCAGGTACCCTATATGGCTACACCTTC; CDR3: CTVSGTLYGYTF
size: NA; J: TRBJ2-2; V: TRBV7-6; D: TRBD1; DNA: TGTGCCAGCAGCTTAGGGACAGGGCGGGCCGGGGAGCTGTTTTTT; CDR3: CASSLGTGRAGELFF
size: once; J: TRBJ2-3; V: TRBV28; D: TRBD2; DNA: TGTGCCAGCAGTTTTGGGATCGGGGGGAGCACAGATACGCAGTATTTT; CDR3: CASSFGIGGSTDTQYF
size: NA; J: TRBJ1-2; V: TRBV7-8; D: TRBD1; DNA: TGTGCCAGCAGCTTACCCCAGACAGGGGGCAGGGATGGCTACACCTTC; CDR3: CASSLPQTGGRDGYTF
size: NA; J: TRBJ2-7; V: TRBV7-9; D: TRBD2; DNA: TGTGCCAGCAGCTTAGCCCTAGCGGGGGGGTTTTCCTACGAGCAGTACTTC; CDR3: CASSLALAGGFSYEQYF
size: few; J: TRBJ2-2; V: TRBV4-1; D: TRBD2; DNA: TGCGCCAGCAGCCAGACGACTAGCGGGAGCTGGACCGGGGAGCTGTTTTTT; CDR3: CASSQTTSGSWTGELFF
size: NA; J: TRBJ2-3; V: TRBV5-1; D: TRBD2; DNA: TGCGCCAGCAGCTTTGAGGGCGGGAGAGGAATAGATACGCAGTATTTT; CDR3: CASSFEGGRGIDTQYF
size: NA; J: TRBJ2-5; V: TRBV5-1; D: NA; DNA: TGCGCCAGCAGCTTGGTGCCGGACAGACCAGAGACCCAGTACTTC; CDR3: CASSLVPDRPETQYF
size: NA; J: TRBJ2-3; V: TRBV29-1; D: NA; DNA: TGCAGCGACCTTCGGGCAGATACGCAGTATTTT; CDR3: CSDLRADTQYF
size: NA; J: TRBJ2-7; V: TRBV30; D: NA; DNA: TGTGCCTGGAGCCAAACGGACAATACCTACGAGCAGTACTTC; CDR3: CAWSQTDNTYEQYF
size: NA; J: TRBJ2-7; V: TRBV20-1; D: NA; DNA: TGCAGTGCTGGGAGGTACGAGCAGTACTTC; CDR3: CSAGRYEQYF
size: NA; J: TRBJ2-7; V: TRBV5-1; D: NA; DNA: TGCGCCAGCAGCTGGGGTGACTCCTACGAGCAGTACTTC; CDR3: CASSWGDSYEQYF
size: NA; J: TRBJ2-1; V: TRBV14; D: NA; DNA: TGTGCCAGCAGCCAAGAACGGGGCTATGCCAGGAATGAGCAGTTCTTC; CDR3: CASSQERGYARNEQFF
size: NA; J: TRBJ1-1; V: TRBV7-9; D: TRBD1; DNA: TGTGCCAGCAGCCATCGGACAGGGATGAACACTGAAGCTTTCTTT; CDR3: CASSHRTGMNTEAFF
size: NA; J: TRBJ1-1; V: TRBV11-2; D: NA; DNA: TGTGCCAGCAGCTCCCAGGGAGGGGCGAACACTGAAGCTTTCTTT; CDR3: CASSSQGGANTEAFF
size: NA; J: TRBJ2-2; V: TRBV27; D: NA; DNA: TGTGCCAGCAGTCCCGGGACCGGGGAGCTGTTTTTT; CDR3: CASSPGTGELFF
size: NA; J: TRBJ2-1; V: TRBV4-1; D: TRBD2; DNA: TGCGCCAGCAGCCTAAGCTCTAGCGGGAGCTCCTACAATGAGCAGTTCTTC; CDR3: CASSLSSSGSSYNEQFF
size: NA; J: TRBJ2-4; V: TRBV11-2; D: NA; DNA: TGTGCCAGCAGCTTAGAGGCCAAAAACATTCAGTACTTC; CDR3: CASSLEAKNIQYF
size: NA; J: TRBJ2-1; V: TRBV2; D: NA; DNA: TGTGCCAGCAAACCTAGCCTAATTTACAATGAGCAGTTCTTC; CDR3: CASKPSLIYNEQFF
size: NA; J: TRBJ1-2; V: TRBV7-9; D: TRBD1; DNA: TGTGCCAGCAATCCACCGGGACAGGGCTATGGCTACACCTTC; CDR3: CASNPPGQGYGYTF
size: NA; J: TRBJ1-1; V: TRBV5-1; D: NA; DNA: TGCGCCAGCAGCTTGCTACTGGGGGGCCGAACTGAAGCTTTCTTT; CDR3: CASSLLLGGRTEAFF
size: NA; J: TRBJ2-1; V: TRBV30; D: TRBD2; DNA: TGTGCCTGGGACCAGACTAGCGAATACAATGAGCAGTTCTTC; CDR3: CAWDQTSEYNEQFF
size: NA; J: TRBJ1-1; V: TRBV28; D: NA; DNA: TGTGCCAGCAGTTTCTCCCTAGGGGGAGCTTTCTTT; CDR3: CASSFSLGGAFF
size: NA; J: TRBJ2-1; V: TRBV6-5; D: TRBD1; DNA: TGTGCCAGCAGTTTCAGGGGGCAGGGTGAGCAGTTCTTC; CDR3: CASSFRGQGEQFF
size: NA; J: TRBJ1-1; V: TRBV28; D: NA; DNA: TGTGCCAGCAGTTTCAGGGGCCGGGGAACTGAAGCTTTCTTT; CDR3: CASSFRGRGTEAFF
size: NA; J: TRBJ2-5; V: TRBV5-6; D: TRBD2; DNA: TGTGCCAGCAGCTTGGTTATAAGCGGGAGGGAGACCCAGTACTTC; CDR3: CASSLVISGRETQYF
size: NA; J: TRBJ2-5; V: TRBV5-1; D: NA; DNA: TGCGCCAGCAGCTATGCCGGGCCGCAAGAGACCCAGTACTTC; CDR3: CASSYAGPQETQYF
size: once; J: TRBJ1-1; V: TRBV29-1; D: NA; DNA: TGCAGCGTTGAACCGGCAGGGAACACTGAAGCTTTCTTT; CDR3: CSVEPAGNTEAFF
size: NA; J: TRBJ1-3; V: TRBV9; D: NA; DNA: TGTGCCAGCAGACCAGGTCGGGGGGCGAAAGGAAACACCATATATTTT; CDR3: CASRPGRGAKGNTIYF
size: NA; J: TRBJ1-3; V: TRBV19; D: NA; DNA: TGTGCCAGTAGTATGGGACGGGCCTCTGGAAACACCATATATTTT; CDR3: CASSMGRASGNTIYF
size: NA; J: TRBJ2-1; V: TRBV9; D: TRBD2; DNA: TGTGCCAGCAGCGTAGCTGCGGGGGGCGTAGGGGACAATGAGCAGTTCTTC; CDR3: CASSVAAGGVGDNEQFF
size: NA; J: TRBJ2-7; V: TRBV27; D: TRBD2; DNA: TGTGCCAGCAGCGGACTAGCGGGAGTGGAGCAGTACTTC; CDR3: CASSGLAGVEQYF
size: NA; J: TRBJ1-1; V: TRBV19; D: NA; DNA: TGTGCCAGTAGTGAGCCAGTGGACGTTAACACTGAAGCTTTCTTT; CDR3: CASSEPVDVNTEAFF
size: NA; J: TRBJ1-2; V: TRBV19; D: TRBD1; DNA: TGTGCCACCCGGGACAGGGAAAGGGCTGGCTACACCTTC; CDR3: CATRDRERAGYTF
size: NA; J: TRBJ1-3; V: TRBV6-5; D: NA; DNA: TGTGCCAGCAGTTTCTTCGGACAGAAGGACACCATATATTTT; CDR3: CASSFFGQKDTIYF
size: NA; J: TRBJ1-1; V: TRBV14; D: NA; DNA: TGTGCCAGCAGCCGCTTGGGCAGTGAAGCTTTCTTT; CDR3: CASSRLGSEAFF
size: few; J: TRBJ1-1; V: TRBV28; D: NA; DNA: TGTGCCAGCAGTTTATGGGGAGGGGCTCGCCCTGAAGCTTTCTTT; CDR3: CASSLWGGARPEAFF
size: NA; J: TRBJ1-5; V: TRBV5-1; D: TRBD1; DNA: TGCGCCAGCAGCACGGGACAGGGCGATAATCAGCCCCAGCATTTT; CDR3: CASSTGQGDNQPQHF
size: NA; J: TRBJ2-1; V: TRBV27; D: NA; DNA: TGTGCCAGCAGCTCTGGACTACTAGAGCAGTTCTTC; CDR3: CASSSGLLEQFF
size: NA; J: TRBJ2-7; V: TRBV5-5; D: NA; DNA: TGTGCCAGCAGCTTGGTGGGGGACTACGAGCAGTACTTC; CDR3: CASSLVGDYEQYF
size: NA; J: TRBJ1-4; V: TRBV20-1; D: TRBD1; DNA: TGCAGTGCGAGATCCGGGACAGGAGATTTTTTT; CDR3: CSARSGTGDFF
size: NA; J: TRBJ2-5; V: TRBV6-5; D: NA; DNA: TGTGCCAGCAGTTACCTGGCGGAGCACCAAGAGACCCAGTACTTC; CDR3: CASSYLAEHQETQYF
size: NA; J: TRBJ1-3; V: TRBV7-9; D: NA; DNA: TGTGCCAGCAGCTCCGACGGTCGTAGCACTGGAAACACCATATATTTT; CDR3: CASSSDGRSTGNTIYF
size: NA; J: TRBJ1-4; V: TRBV9; D: TRBD1; DNA: TGTGCCAGCAGCGTAGCGGGGGACAGGGTCGAAAAACTGTTTTTT; CDR3: CASSVAGDRVEKLFF